The 21 T cell receptor beta chains given below trace back to one sample, sequenced in a study of shared clonotypes between healthy human individuals (dated by TCRdb to 2018 to 2021). The library was built by means of the immunoSEQ multiplex PCR assay. TCRdb retrieved this table from immuneACCESS and kept in-frame rearrangements only. Not all clones are present; in checked studies, unresolved V genes account for under half, and no reason is known for the remainder. The sample yields about half a million clones; about four fifths were counted once. The ten biggest clones cover 10% to 15% of the sample. The source material was PBMCs. These receptors all come from a middle-aged woman in good health. Some clones in this sample may be carry-over from other donors' samples.

In its sample, this clone was seen many times. The CDR3 spells CASSESPGTGSEKLFF. The DNA of the CDR3 is TGCGCCAGCAGTGAGAGTCCCGGGACAGGATCCGAAAAACTGTTTTTT. This chain links TRBV10-1 with TRBJ1-4; TRBD1 matches 8 bases. V trimming: 2 bases; J trimming: 8 bases; junction bases outside the gene matches: 10. Germline V gene sequence: CDR1 WNHNN, CDR2 SYGVQD (reference sequence). The CDR3 totals 16 residues.

CDR3 loop: CASSQDRWREADTQYF. The CDR3, as DNA: TGCGCCAGCAGCCAAGATCGTTGGCGGGAGGCTGATACGCAGTATTTT. The chain carries TRBV4-1 and TRBJ2-3; TRBD2 aligns across 8 bases. CDR3 length: 16 amino acids. V lost 0 bases to trimming and J lost 6 bases; unmatched junction nucleotides: 8. Germline V gene data show CDR1 as MGHRA and CDR2 as YSYEKL.

In this sample, this clone turned up once. This chain uses TRBV7-9 with TRBJ1-2, with TRBD1 matching over 7 bases. This CDR3 has 14 amino acids. The V gene's germline CDR1 is SEHNR and CDR2 FQNEAQ (reference sequence). The V segment lost 6 bases and the J segment 4 bases; nucleotides outside the gene matches: 8. CDR3 nucleotides: TGTGCCAGCAGTTCCGCAGGGGGTGGCTATGGCTACACCTTC. Translated: CASSSAGGGYGYTF. Variable domain in full (rest from reference TRBV7-9 and TRBJ1-2): DTGVSQNPRHKITKRGQNVTFRCDPISEHNRLYWYRQTLGQGPEFLTYFQNEAQLEKSRLLSDRFSAERPKGSFSTLEIQRTEQGDSAMYLCASSSAGGGYGYTFGSGTRLTVV.

In its sample, this clone was seen a few times. The chain carries TRBV6-6 and TRBJ1-1; D unresolved. The V and J ends lost 5 bases and 4 bases respectively, with 11 bases between them. Germline CDR1 is MNHNY and CDR2 is SVGAGI (reference sequence). The CDR3 contains 13 residues. The CDR3 region is CASSTRAFTEAFF. Written as DNA, the CDR3 is TGTGCCAGCAGTACTCGAGCTTTCACTGAAGCTTTCTTT.

This rearrangement joins TRBV5-1 to TRBJ2-1; D is ambiguous. From germline, CDR1 is SGHRS and CDR2 YFSETQ. V lost 3 bases to trimming and J lost 0 bases, with 10 bases between them. This CDR3 is 15 amino acids long. The CDR3 protein is CASSSDVSSYNEQFF. The CDR3 DNA reads as TGCGCCAGCAGCTCCGATGTCAGCTCCTACAATGAGCAGTTCTTC.

The V and J genes are TRBV5-1 and TRBJ1-4; tentatively, D is TRBD1 (6 bases). Germline loops: CDR1 SGHRS, CDR2 YFSETQ. This CDR3 contains 15 residues. V dropped 0 bases and J dropped 5 bases, with 11 bases sitting between them. CDR3 DNA sequence: TGCGCCAGCAGCTTGGCCGGGGGGACAAATGAAAAACTGTTTTTT. It yields the protein CASSLAGGTNEKLFF.

This clone was picked up a small number of times. The CDR3 spells CASSQDGGLAGGYNEQFF. In nucleotides, the CDR3 is TGTGCCAGCAGCCAAGATGGGGGGTTAGCGGGAGGGTACAATGAGCAGTTCTTC. The rearrangement uses TRBV7-9 and TRBJ2-1, with TRBD2 identical over 11 bases. The J segment lost 4 bases and the V segment lost 5 bases, leaving 13 bases of the junction unmatched. The germline V gene has CDR1 SEHNR and CDR2 FQNEAQ (reference sequence). The CDR3 loop spans 18 amino acids.

This chain links TRBV11-3 with TRBJ1-1; 10 bases map to TRBD1. The CDR3 contains 16 residues. CDR1 is SGHNT, CDR2 YENEEA, per germline. J lost 1 base, V lost 3 bases, and 5 bases had no gene match. The CDR3 protein is CASSLGQGWTNTEAFF. CDR3 bases: TGTGCCAGCAGCTTGGGACAGGGGTGGACGAACACTGAAGCTTTCTTT.

CDR3 bases: TGTGCCAGCAGCGTAGTAGCGGGAGGAACGAACACCGGGGAGCTGTTTTTT. This sequence encodes CASSVVAGGTNTGELFF. The rearrangement uses TRBV9 and TRBJ2-2; 10 nucleotides agree with TRBD2. The CDR3 spans 17 residues. Germline-derived CDR1 and CDR2 are SGDLS and YYNGEE. V lost 0 bases and J lost 0; bases outside the gene matches: 2.

The J gene is TRBJ2-1, the V gene TRBV5-5; 7 nucleotides align to TRBD2. The J segment lost 5 bases and the V segment lost 2 bases, leaving 7 bases of the junction unmatched. Germline CDR1 reads SGHKS; CDR2 reads YYEKEE (reference sequence). The CDR3 runs 15 residues. The CDR3 is CASSFRGVGNNEQFF. The CDR3 DNA follows: TGTGCCAGCAGCTTTCGGGGGGTTGGCAACAATGAGCAGTTCTTC.

The V and J genes are TRBV9 and TRBJ1-2; D remains ambiguous. Deletions cut 0 bases from V and 3 bases from J, with 6 bases between. This CDR3 spans 13 amino acids. Looked up from germline, CDR1 is SGDLS and CDR2 is YYNGEE. The CDR3 spells CASSVGEYYGYTF. For the CDR3, the DNA is TGTGCCAGCAGCGTAGGGGAGTACTATGGCTACACCTTC. Using reference TRBV9 and TRBJ1-2 for the parts outside the CDR3, the full variable domain is DSGVTQTPKHLITATGQRVTLRCSPRSGDLSVYWYQQSLDQGLQFLIQYYNGEERAKGNILERFSAQQFPDLHSELNLSSLELGDSALYFCASSVGEYYGYTFGSGTRLTVV.

The rearrangement joins TRBV5-1 to TRBJ2-7; tentative D call: TRBD2 (6 bases). There are 14 residues in the CDR3. Trimming shortened V by 4 bases and J by 6 bases, and 17 bases separated the two germline ends. Germline V gives CDR1 SGHRS, CDR2 YFSETQ. The CDR3 nucleotides are TGCGCCAGCAGCGCGGGACTTTCCGTTATCGAGCAGTACTTC. It specifies CASSAGLSVIEQYF.

The gene calls are TRBV10-3 and TRBJ1-1; TRBD1 is a possible D gene (5 bases). Germline V gene sequence: CDR1 ENHRY, CDR2 SYGVKD. V was pared by 11 bases and J by 6 bases, with 16 bases between. The CDR3 is 12 amino acids. This CDR3 reads CASSDGAAEAFF. The CDR3 coding sequence is TGTGCCTCCTCCGACGGGGCAGCTGAAGCTTTCTTT.

The chain couples TRBV9 to TRBJ1-1, with 7 bases fitting TRBD1. This CDR3 comprises 16 residues. CDR1 and CDR2 from the germline V gene are SGDLS and YYNGEE. V dropped 2 bases and J dropped 5; count of bases not matched to a gene: 12. DNA of the CDR3: TGTGCCAGCAGCGTGGGAAGAGGGGGCTTGAGTACTGAAGCTTTCTTT. As protein: CASSVGRGGLSTEAFF.

The chain carries TRBV7-9 and TRBJ2-7, with a weak D call TRBD1 (6 bases). Trimming left V 2 bases short and J 4 bases short, with 9 bases between. The CDR3 is 13 amino acids. Germline assignment: CDR1 SEHNR and CDR2 FQNEAQ (reference sequence). The CDR3: CASSLLQGYEQYF. The DNA of the CDR3 is TGTGCCAGCAGCTTATTACAGGGATACGAGCAGTACTTC.

The chain combines TRBV7-3 with TRBJ2-1, with 11 positions matching TRBD2. The V segment lost 4 bases and the J segment 10 bases; nucleotides outside the gene matches: 15. The CDR3 has 17 amino acids. Germline V gene lookup returns CDR1 SGHTA and CDR2 FQGTGA. The CDR3: CASSSTPTGSGREEQFF. CDR3 sequence (DNA): TGTGCCAGCAGCTCCACCCCTACGGGTAGCGGGAGGGAAGAGCAGTTCTTC.

This clone was found once. V is TRBV7-8 and J is TRBJ2-1; no clear D. Trimming cost V 2 bases and J 6 bases, with 17 bases left between them. Germline V gives CDR1 SGHVS, CDR2 FQNEAQ. CDR3 length: 16 amino acids. The CDR3 nucleotides read TGTGCCAGCAGCTTATTAGGTCTACCCGTTGGCAATGAGCAGTTCTTC. Its translation is CASSLLGLPVGNEQFF.

This chain links TRBV27 with TRBJ1-1, with D possibly matching TRBD1 (5 bases). Trimming pared 2 bases from V and 4 bases from J, leaving 11 bases between. In germline, CDR1 is MNHEY, CDR2 SMNVEV (reference sequence). The CDR3 sequence is 14 residues long. The CDR3: CASSLGRGGTEAFF. The DNA for the CDR3 is TGTGCCAGCAGTTTAGGTCGGGGGGGCACTGAAGCTTTCTTT.

This clone was recorded a few times. V is TRBV28 and J is TRBJ1-5, with D unresolved. V was clipped by 4 bases and J by 7 bases, with 14 bases between them. In germline, CDR1 is MDHEN, CDR2 SYDVKM. The length of the CDR3 is 14 residues. The CDR3 DNA is TGTGCCAGCAGTTCGCCCTCGGCGGGACAGCCCCAGCATTTT. Protein: CASSSPSAGQPQHF.

The V gene is TRBV19, the J gene TRBJ1-2; a possible D gene is TRBD1 (5 bases). The CDR3 runs 17 residues. Deletions cut 3 bases from V and 4 bases from J, with 21 bases between. CDR1 and CDR2 from the germline V gene are LNHDA and SQIVND (reference sequence). The CDR3 nucleotides read TGTGCCAGTAGTATCGGGGGTTACCCTACTTTGGCCTATGGCTACACCTTC. It translates to CASSIGGYPTLAYGYTF.

The CDR3 loop reads CASSSPGTSGKYEQYF. CDR3 in DNA: TGTGCCAGCAGCTCTCCCGGGACTAGCGGGAAGTACGAGCAGTACTTC. This sequence joins TRBV11-1 and TRBJ2-7; 13 bases map to TRBD2. Looked up from germline, CDR1 is SGHAT and CDR2 is FQDESV (reference sequence). The CDR3 has 16 amino acids. V was clipped by 4 bases and J by 4 bases; unmatched bases: 7.